The 29 T cell receptor beta chains listed next were all sequenced from one sample in a study of blood T cell repertoires in COVID-19 (dated by TCRdb to 2018 to 2021). The library was prepared using the immunoSEQ multiplex PCR assay. What TCRdb holds here is the immuneACCESS table cut down to in-frame rearrangements. Part of the clones is not present; checked against another copy, under half of the missing clones reflect an unresolved V gene, and the others are unexplained. This sample has about 370,000 clones in its table, and 85% to 90% of those were observed once. Over 0.95% of the sample is in the top ten clones. Sequencing was done on a sample of PBMCs or T cells enriched from blood (not recorded which). The receptors stem from a man in his late teens or twenties who had recovered from COVID-19.

This rearrangement joins TRBV2 to TRBJ1-2, with D possibly TRBD1 on 6 matching bases. The CDR3 has 14 residues. Germline V lookup: CDR1 SNHLY, CDR2 FYNNEI. V lost 3 bases and J 8 bases, leaving 16 bases between the germline ends. This chain's CDR3 is CASSDRRTAIGYTF. Here the CDR3 DNA reads TGTGCCAGCAGTGATAGGCGGACAGCCATAGGCTACACCTTC.

The rearrangement joins TRBV5-1 to TRBJ1-1; D is perhaps TRBD1 (6 bases). Trimming shortened V by 2 bases and J by 3 bases, and 14 bases separated the two germline ends. CDR3 length: 15 amino acids. Germline loops: CDR1 SGHRS, CDR2 YFSETQ. This chain's CDR3 is CASSFVGAGDTEAFF. Here the CDR3 DNA reads TGCGCCAGCAGCTTTGTGGGGGCGGGGGACACTGAAGCTTTCTTT.

The V gene is TRBV9, the J gene TRBJ1-5; a weak D match, TRBD1 (5 bases). The ends were cut back, 4 bases at V and 2 bases at J, with 13 bases in the middle. Germline CDR1 and CDR2: SGDLS and YYNGEE. The CDR3 loop spans 15 amino acids. DNA for the CDR3: TGTGCCAGCAGCCTGCAGGGTTATGGCAATCAGCCCCAGCATTTT. Protein: CASSLQGYGNQPQHF.

V gene TRBV27 combines with J gene TRBJ1-1, with TRBD1 as a possible D gene (6 bases). In germline, CDR1 is MNHEY, CDR2 SMNVEV (reference sequence). V was shortened by 0 bases and J by 4 bases, with 12 bases between the two germline ends. This CDR3 contains 15 residues. CDR3 residues: CASSLSGGPGTEAFF. CDR3 DNA: TGTGCCAGCAGTTTATCCGGGGGGCCAGGCACTGAAGCTTTCTTT.

J is TRBJ2-1 and V is TRBV12-2; the D call of TRBD2 is as the table states it, not checked on the DNA. TRBV12-2 is recorded as a pseudogene. The CDR3 consists of 16 residues. The chain's CDR3 is CASRLGLAGGPHEQFF. The CDR3 bases are TGTGCAAGTCGCTTAGGCCTAGCGGGGGGGCCGCATGAGCAGTTCTTC.

The chain joins TRBV19 to TRBJ2-3; 9 positions match TRBD2. The CDR3 sequence is 15 residues long. V lost 5 bases to trimming and J lost 4 bases; unmatched junction nucleotides: 7. The germline CDR1 and CDR2 sequences are LNHDA and SQIVND (reference sequence). In nucleotides, the CDR3 is TGTGCCAGTAGTCCTAGCGGGACTTTGGCAGATACGCAGTATTTT. It encodes CASSPSGTLADTQYF. The full variable domain, completed using reference TRBV19 and TRBJ2-3, is DGGITQSPKYLFRKEGQNVTLSCEQNLNHDAMYWYRQDPGQGLRLIYYSQIVNDFQKGDIAEGYSVSREKKESFPLTVTSAQKNPTAFYLCASSPSGTLADTQYFGPGTRLTVL.

CDR3 sequence: CASSQPLGDTYEQYF. The CDR3 DNA follows: TGTGCCAGCAGCCAGCCCCTCGGGGATACCTACGAGCAGTACTTC. The chain couples TRBV3-1 (or the pseudogene TRBV3-2) to TRBJ2-7; D may be TRBD2 (5 bases). Germline CDR1 and CDR2: LGHDT and YNNKEL (reference sequence). CDR3 length: 15 residues. V shed 3 bases and J shed 2 bases, with 14 bases lying between them.

This chain joins TRBV9 and TRBJ2-1, with 8 bases fitting TRBD1. The CDR3 sequence is 15 residues long. Germline V gene lookup returns CDR1 SGDLS and CDR2 YYNGEE. Trimming took 0 bases from V and 8 from J; bases not matched to a gene: 7. The CDR3 DNA sequence: TGTGCCAGCAGCGTAGGTGCAGGGGGCTCGGATGAGCAGTTCTTC. Translating gives CASSVGAGGSDEQFF.

This chain joins TRBV5-1 and TRBJ2-6, with 12 bases fitting TRBD2. Germline V gene lookup returns CDR1 SGHRS and CDR2 YFSETQ. The CDR3 covers 21 residues. J gave up 2 bases and V 3 bases, and 15 bases lay outside the gene matches. The CDR3 loop is CASSSLTSGGTHPAGANVLTF. The DNA of the CDR3 is TGCGCCAGCAGCTCCTTGACTAGCGGGGGAACACATCCGGCTGGGGCCAACGTCCTGACTTTC.

The chain joins TRBV7-3 to TRBJ2-2; 9 nucleotides match TRBD2. The junction had 5 bases not matched to a gene; V was cut back by 5 bases and J by 1 base. Germline loops: CDR1 SGHTA, CDR2 FQGTGA. This CDR3 is 16 amino acids long. The CDR3 protein is CASSLSGGQNTGELFF. As DNA, the CDR3 is TGTGCCAGCAGCCTTAGCGGGGGCCAGAACACCGGGGAGCTGTTTTTT.

V usage is TRBV3-1 (or the pseudogene TRBV3-2) and J usage is TRBJ2-1, with 15 bases aligning to TRBD2. Germline V lookup: CDR1 LGHDT, CDR2 YNNKEL (reference sequence). The CDR3 is 18 residues long. The trim removed 2 bases at V and 7 bases at J, leaving 9 bases unmatched. In DNA form, the CDR3 reads TGTGCCAGCAGCCAACCCCCAGGACTAGCGGGGGGGTGGAATGAGCAGTTCTTC. It codes for CASSQPPGLAGGWNEQFF.

V and J are TRBV19 and TRBJ1-5; no reliable D call. Germline values: CDR1 LNHDA, CDR2 SQIVND (reference sequence). The CDR3 runs 15 residues. V was cut by 2 bases and J by 6 bases, with 14 bases left in between. Here the CDR3 reads CASSILRGVGQPQHF. The CDR3 DNA sequence: TGTGCCAGTAGTATATTACGGGGAGTTGGTCAGCCCCAGCATTTT.

V gene TRBV10-3 combines with J gene TRBJ1-5, with a tentative D call TRBD1 (6 bases). The CDR3 runs to 13 residues. Germline values: CDR1 ENHRY, CDR2 SYGVKD. V lost 10 bases and J 0 bases, leaving 10 bases between the germline ends. In DNA, the CDR3 is TGTGCCACCCAGGGGAGTAGCAATCAGCCCCAGCATTTT. Its protein is CATQGSSNQPQHF.

This rearrangement joins TRBV27 to TRBJ2-7; 10 nucleotides align to TRBD1. Germline V gene sequence: CDR1 MNHEY, CDR2 SMNVEV (reference sequence). This CDR3 contains 15 residues. V trimming: 5 bases; J trimming: 2 bases; junction bases outside the gene matches: 6. The CDR3 region has the DNA TGTGCCAGCAGTCCGGGACAGGGGTTTCCCTACGAGCAGTACTTC. This gives the protein CASSPGQGFPYEQYF.

J is TRBJ1-2 and V is TRBV28; 7 bases are shared with TRBD1. The germline gives CDR1 MDHEN, CDR2 SYDVKM. The CDR3 runs to 16 residues. V was pared by 3 bases and J by 4 bases, with 11 bases of the junction left unmatched. This chain's CDR3 is CASSFRGTEGFYGYTF. The CDR3 bases are TGTGCCAGCAGTTTTAGGGGGACAGAGGGATTCTATGGCTACACCTTC.

The rearrangement links TRBV10-3 to TRBJ1-5; a weak D match, TRBD1 (6 bases). Trimming left V 1 base short and J 6 bases short, with 22 bases between. CDR1 and CDR2 (germline): ENHRY, SYGVKD. The length of the CDR3 is 18 residues. CDR3 sequence (DNA): TGTGCCATCAGTGAGTTTTTACAGGCCGGGCAGGGGCGTCAGCCCCAGCATTTT. Its translation is CAISEFLQAGQGRQPQHF.

The V gene is TRBV3-1 (or the pseudogene TRBV3-2), the J gene TRBJ2-1; D may be TRBD2 (6 bases). The V end lost 3 bases, the J end lost 4 bases, and 10 bases lay between the germline ends. The CDR3 consists of 14 residues. Germline CDR1 reads LGHDT; CDR2 reads YNNKEL (reference sequence). CDR3 DNA: TGTGCCAGCAGCCAGTGGGACTCATACAATGAGCAGTTCTTC. Translated: CASSQWDSYNEQFF.

This sequence joins TRBV6-2 or TRBV6-3 and TRBJ1-4; a possible D gene is TRBD1 (5 bases). The CDR3 is made up of 15 amino acids. Germline CDR1 MNHEY, CDR2 SVGEGT. Trimming took off 6 bases at V and 8 bases at J, with 19 bases between the two ends. CDR3 DNA sequence: TGTGCCAGCAGCTATCCATCCCAGGGAAACGAAAAACTGTTTTTT. Translated: CASSYPSQGNEKLFF.

The chain uses TRBV7-6 and TRBJ2-7; TRBD1 is a possible D gene (5 bases). Germline loops: CDR1 SGHVS, CDR2 FNYEAQ. The CDR3 extends over 15 amino acids. V lost 1 base and J 3 bases, leaving 13 bases between the germline ends. CDR3 region: CASSLDASRDYEQYF. The CDR3 nucleotides read TGTGCCAGCAGCTTAGACGCGTCCAGGGACTACGAGCAGTACTTC.

V and J are TRBV7-2 and TRBJ2-1; 8 bases agree with TRBD2. V was pared by 4 bases and J by 9 bases, with 11 bases of the junction left unmatched. The CDR3 consists of 15 residues. The germline V gene has CDR1 SGHTA and CDR2 FQGNSA. The CDR3, as DNA: TGTGCCAGCAGCTCCCCTCCGGGAGGGCCAGGTGAGCAGTTCTTC. This codes for CASSSPPGGPGEQFF. The full variable domain, rest sourced from reference TRBV7-2 and TRBJ2-1, is GAGVSQSPSNKVTEKGKDVELRCDPISGHTALYWYRQSLGQGLEFLIYFQGNSAPDKSGLPSDRFSAERTGGSVSTLTIQRTQQEDSAVYLCASSSPPGGPGEQFFGPGTRLTVL.

The chain employs TRBV15 and TRBJ1-5, with D hard to call. CDR3 size: 17 residues. With 0 bases removed from V and 0 bases from J, the gap between germline ends came to 12 bases. The V gene's germline CDR1 is LNHNV and CDR2 YYDKDF (reference sequence). The CDR3, as DNA: TGTGCCACCAGCAGAGATCGCACAGAGTATAGCAATCAGCCCCAGCATTTT. Protein product: CATSRDRTEYSNQPQHF. Full variable domain (outside the CDR3, taken from reference TRBV15 and TRBJ1-5): DAMVIQNPRYQVTQFGKPVTLSCSQTLNHNVMYWYQQKSSQAPKLLFHYYDKDFNNEADTPDNFQSRRPNTSFCFLDIRSPGLGDTAMYLCATSRDRTEYSNQPQHFGDGTRLSIL.

The J gene is TRBJ1-2, the V gene TRBV9, with TRBD1 matching over 7 bases. V gave up 0 bases and J gave up 7 bases; unmatched junction bases: 3. The germline V gene has CDR1 SGDLS and CDR2 YYNGEE. This CDR3 region has 13 residues. The CDR3 sequence: CASSVDRGSGYTF. The CDR3 nucleotides read TGTGCCAGCAGCGTAGACAGGGGTAGTGGCTACACCTTC.

J is TRBJ1-2 and V is TRBV5-4; D perhaps matches TRBD1 (6 bases). Germline CDR1 is SGHNT and CDR2 is YYREEE (reference sequence). The ends were cut back, 0 bases at V and 6 bases at J, with 12 bases in the middle. CDR3 length equals 14 residues. For the CDR3, the DNA is TGTGCCAGCAGCTTGGTGGGAGGGGGACATGGCTACACCTTC. This encodes CASSLVGGGHGYTF.

The chain recombines TRBV18 with TRBJ1-1; D is unclear. V lost 0 bases, J lost 3 bases, and 11 bases lay in between. This CDR3 has 15 residues. Germline loops: CDR1 KGHSH, CDR2 LQKENI. The CDR3 nucleotides are TGTGCCAGCTCACCACCGCCTTCCGGGGACACTGAAGCTTTCTTT. Its protein is CASSPPPSGDTEAFF.

The rearrangement joins TRBV5-1 to TRBJ2-1, with 7 bases lining up with TRBD2. The V gene's germline CDR1 is SGHRS and CDR2 YFSETQ. The CDR3 runs to 16 residues. V dropped 4 bases and J dropped 2; count of bases not matched to a gene: 9. CDR3 loop: CASSPSGGGPYNEQFF. The DNA for the CDR3 is TGCGCCAGCAGCCCTTCGGGGGGAGGACCCTACAATGAGCAGTTCTTC. Filled out from reference TRBV5-1 and TRBJ2-1, the complete variable domain reads KAGVTQTPRYLIKTRGQQVTLSCSPISGHRSVSWYQQTPGQGLQFLFEYFSETQRNKGNFPGRFSGRQFSNSRSEMNVSTLELGDSALYLCASSPSGGGPYNEQFFGPGTRLTVL.

The chain recombines TRBV27 with TRBJ1-6, with a tentative D call TRBD1 (6 bases). The CDR3 contains 17 residues. With 5 bases removed from V and 10 bases from J, the gap between germline ends came to 24 bases. Germline V gene sequence: CDR1 MNHEY, CDR2 SMNVEV (reference sequence). The CDR3 loop is CASSPTPRSGERSPLHF. The DNA for the CDR3 is TGTGCCAGCAGTCCTACCCCCCGGTCAGGGGAAAGATCACCCCTCCACTTT.

This clone was picked up one time. The V call is TRBV6-1, the J call TRBJ1-2; no definite D call. The ends were cut back, 0 bases at V and 8 bases at J, with 10 bases in the middle. The CDR3 runs to 13 residues. Germline lookup yields CDR1 MNHNS and CDR2 SASEGT. The CDR3, as DNA: TGTGCCAGCAGTGAAGCGCCCCACAAGGGCTACACCTTC. Its protein is CASSEAPHKGYTF.

In DNA form, the CDR3 reads TGTGCCAGCACTAAAGGGGCGGTACCTTACAATGAGCAGTTCTTC. It encodes CASTKGAVPYNEQFF. The chain carries TRBV6-5 and TRBJ2-1; TRBD1 is a possible D gene (5 bases). CDR1 MNHEY and CDR2 SVGAGI come from the germline V gene. Trimming cost V 7 bases and J 4 bases, with 17 bases left between them. The CDR3 runs to 15 residues.

The V call is TRBV27, the J call TRBJ1-3; no clear D. CDR3 length: 13 amino acids. V dropped 3 bases and J dropped 5 bases, with 8 bases sitting between them. CDR1 is MNHEY and CDR2 is SMNVEV in the germline V gene (reference sequence). The CDR3 nucleotides are TGTGCCAGCAGTTTGAGCTCGCGAAACACCATATATTTT. It specifies CASSLSSRNTIYF.